Below, one T cell receptor beta chain is given with its context. Antigen unknown. The data were obtained in a study of T cells expressing NK-cell markers. Study information: Within the sequenced cohort of eight donors, seven exhibited HCMV seropositivity and one was seronegative.

The CDR3 sequence is 16 residues long. Germline V gene lookup returns CDR1 SGHTA and CDR2 FQGNSA. TCRdb derives one entry per CDR3 protein from the 5' RACE reads, leaving out DNA. This specimen shows a few hundred thousand distinct CDR3 sequences; the ten leading clones hold around 4.9%. Study results and caveats: Whether expanded NKG2C+ T cell clones recognized HCMV stayed uncertain. The same clonotypes also predominated in the CD3+CD56-NKG2C+ fraction of a few donors.

V usage is TRBV7-2 and J usage is TRBJ2-4; TCRdb's D call of TRBD1 is untestable without DNA. This TCR derives from a man between 18 and 69 years old in good health. The specimen was blood T cells: a sorted CD56 or NKG2C T cell subset, CD4+ or CD8+ T cells, or bulk PBMC T cells (not recorded which). CDR3 sequence: CASSLASRGAENIQYF.